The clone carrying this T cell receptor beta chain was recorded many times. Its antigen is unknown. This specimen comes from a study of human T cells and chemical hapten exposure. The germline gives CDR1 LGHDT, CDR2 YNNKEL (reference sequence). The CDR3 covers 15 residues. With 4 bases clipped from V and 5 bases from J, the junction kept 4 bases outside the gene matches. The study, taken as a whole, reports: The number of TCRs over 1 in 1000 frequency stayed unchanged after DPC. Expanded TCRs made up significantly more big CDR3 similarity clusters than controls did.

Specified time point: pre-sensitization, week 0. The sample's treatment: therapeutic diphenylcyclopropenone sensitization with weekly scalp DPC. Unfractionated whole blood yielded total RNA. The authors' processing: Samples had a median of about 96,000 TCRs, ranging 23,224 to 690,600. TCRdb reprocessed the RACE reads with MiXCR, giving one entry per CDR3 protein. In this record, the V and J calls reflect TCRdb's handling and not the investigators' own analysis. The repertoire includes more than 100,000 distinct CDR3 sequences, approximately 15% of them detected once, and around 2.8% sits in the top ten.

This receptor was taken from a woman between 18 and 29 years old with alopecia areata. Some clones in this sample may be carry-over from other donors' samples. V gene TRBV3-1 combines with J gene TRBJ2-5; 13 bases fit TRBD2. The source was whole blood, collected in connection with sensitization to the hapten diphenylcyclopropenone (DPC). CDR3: CASSLGTSGVETQYF. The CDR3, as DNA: TGTGCCAGCAGCCTGGGGACTAGCGGGGTGGAGACCCAGTACTTC.